This entry lists 16 T cell receptor beta chains sequenced from one sample in a study of PD-1 blockade in classical Hodgkin lymphoma. Time point noted: cycle 4 day 1 (C4D1), after around six weeks of nivolumab. The patients all showed relapse after autologous stem cell transplantation, while their brentuximab vedotin exposure varied. Assay used: immunoSEQ multiplex PCR; TCRdb lists only in-frame clones, some missing. Of around 30,000 clones in the sample, approximately 68% were seen once. Sequencing used peripheral blood mononuclear cells (PBMCs), obtained before the fourth cycle of nivolumab. All receptors come from a human donor with classical Hodgkin lymphoma.

Sample share makes this clone medium-sized. V gene TRBV7-9 combines with J gene TRBJ1-2, with D uncertain. The V end lost 7 bases, the J end lost 4 bases, and 10 bases lay between the germline ends. The CDR3 runs 12 residues. The germline gives CDR1 SEHNR, CDR2 FQNEAQ (reference sequence). CDR3 DNA sequence: TGTGCCAGCATGAAGGGTACCTATGGCTACACCTTC. Translated: CASMKGTYGYTF.

V is TRBV7-6 and J is TRBJ2-7; no reliable D call. V was shortened by 4 bases and J by 0 bases, with 4 bases between the two germline ends. The germline V gene has CDR1 SGHVS and CDR2 FNYEAQ. This CDR3 comprises 12 residues. CDR3 amino acids: CASSSHSYEQYF. The CDR3 DNA sequence: TGTGCCAGCAGCTCCCACTCCTACGAGCAGTACTTC.

J is TRBJ2-3 and V is TRBV18; D possibly uses TRBD1 or TRBD2 (7 bases each). V was trimmed by 6 bases and J by 2 bases, leaving 15 bases between them. The CDR3 loop spans 15 amino acids. CDR1 is KGHSH and CDR2 is LQKENI in the germline V gene. The CDR3 DNA sequence: TGTGCCAGCTCTCCTCAGGGGGGGCTCACAGATACGCAGTATTTT. This gives the protein CASSPQGGLTDTQYF.

The DNA for the CDR3 is TGTGCCAGCAGTTTACAGACTGATGATACGCAGTATTTT. Its protein product is CASSLQTDDTQYF. The chain links TRBV27 to TRBJ2-3, with D unresolved. Deletions cut 2 bases from V and 6 bases from J, with 9 bases between. This CDR3 spans 13 amino acids. Germline V gene sequence: CDR1 MNHEY, CDR2 SMNVEV (reference sequence).

The chain employs TRBV6-5 and TRBJ2-7; tentative D call: TRBD1 (5 bases). V lost 0 bases and J 0 bases, leaving 6 bases between the germline ends. The CDR3 consists of 14 residues. In germline, CDR1 is MNHEY, CDR2 SVGAGI. The DNA for the CDR3 is TGTGCCAGCAGTTACTCGCAGGGCTCCTACGAGCAGTACTTC. Encoded protein: CASSYSQGSYEQYF.

This clone was seen a single time. The V and J genes are TRBV30 and TRBJ2-7; possibly TRBD1 or TRBD2 for D (5 bases each). V shed 7 bases and J shed 7 bases, with 14 bases lying between them. This CDR3 is built from 11 residues. Looked up from germline, CDR1 is GTSNPN and CDR2 is SVGIG (reference sequence). CDR3 amino acids: CAYGTLGEQYF. The DNA for the CDR3 is TGTGCCTATGGGACCCTCGGGGAGCAGTACTTC.

This chain links TRBV6-5 with TRBJ1-3; a weak D match, TRBD1 (6 bases). The CDR3 covers 15 residues. Germline V gives CDR1 MNHEY, CDR2 SVGAGI. V was shortened by 2 bases and J by 4 bases, with 12 bases between the two germline ends. The CDR3 sequence: CASSYGGSVGNTIYF. The CDR3 nucleotides read TGTGCCAGCAGTTACGGGGGCAGTGTAGGAAACACCATATATTTT.

The V call is TRBV6-5, the J call TRBJ1-4; TRBD1 is a possible D gene (5 bases). Germline CDR1 and CDR2: MNHEY and SVGAGI. The CDR3 loop spans 14 amino acids. Trimming took 4 bases from V and 2 from J, leaving 8 bases between them. The CDR3 spells CASSLTATNEKLFF. Here the CDR3 DNA reads TGTGCCAGCAGTTTGACAGCCACTAATGAAAAACTGTTTTTT.

The V call is TRBV27, the J call TRBJ1-5; D not resolved. Germline values: CDR1 MNHEY, CDR2 SMNVEV (reference sequence). This CDR3 has 12 amino acids. The V and J ends lost 1 base and 7 bases respectively, with 5 bases between them. CDR3 DNA sequence: TGTGCCAGCAGTTTATATGAACAGCCCCAGCATTTT. Translation: CASSLYEQPQHF.

This clone has only a few counts. This sequence joins TRBV27 and TRBJ1-5; 10 nucleotides match TRBD1. This CDR3 is 15 amino acids long. With V trimmed by 6 bases and J by 4 bases, 6 bases remained unmatched. CDR1 MNHEY and CDR2 SMNVEV come from the germline V gene (reference sequence). CDR3 DNA: TGTGCCAGCAGCCAGACAGGGGGCTTTAATCAGCCCCAGCATTTT. Translating gives CASSQTGGFNQPQHF.

This clone is classed as large. In DNA, the CDR3 is TGTGCTAGTGCCGCGGAGACTAGGGTCTATGGCTACACCTTC. Translating gives CASAAETRVYGYTF. J is TRBJ1-2 and V is TRBV12-5; D is uncertain. CDR1 is LGHNT, CDR2 FRNRAP, per germline. Trimming removed 7 bases from V and 4 bases from J, with 16 bases in between. This CDR3 spans 14 amino acids.

The chain couples TRBV7-3 to TRBJ2-1; D perhaps matches TRBD1 (5 bases). The ends were cut back, 3 bases at V and 9 bases at J, with 18 bases in the middle. CDR3 size: 15 residues. Per germline, CDR1 SGHTA and CDR2 FQGTGA. CDR3 region: CASSFDRTILSEQFF. The CDR3 coding sequence is TGTGCCAGCAGCTTCGACAGAACGATTCTCAGTGAGCAGTTCTTC.

By sample fraction, this clone is medium-sized. V and J are TRBV4-2 and TRBJ1-3, with D tentatively TRBD1 (6 bases). This CDR3 is built from 19 residues. Trimming removed 1 base from V and 1 base from J, with 20 bases in between. Germline values: CDR1 LGHNA, CDR2 YNFKEQ. The CDR3 protein is CASSQASTRSQGSGNTIYF. The CDR3 DNA is TGTGCCAGCAGCCAAGCCTCCACTAGATCACAGGGATCTGGAAACACCATATATTTT.

J is TRBJ2-7 and V is TRBV4-3, with 14 bases matching TRBD2. Germline V CDR1 and CDR2: LGHNA, YSLEER. The CDR3 is 18 residues long. Trimming cost V 3 bases and J 2 bases; bases outside gene matches: 9. The CDR3 DNA reads TGCGCCAGCAGCCAGGAAGGACTAGCGGGAGGAACTCCCTACGAGCAGTACTTC. Protein: CASSQEGLAGGTPYEQYF.

This clone was counted only a few times. The chain uses TRBV19 and TRBJ1-4, with a possible D match to TRBD1 (5 bases). Germline CDR1 and CDR2: LNHDA and SQIVND (reference sequence). V was clipped by 0 bases and J by 3 bases, with 8 bases between them. This CDR3 has 15 residues. The CDR3 nucleotides are TGTGCCAGTAGTATAGAATGGGGGTCTAATGAAAAACTGTTTTTT. Translation gives CASSIEWGSNEKLFF.

The chain combines TRBV23-1 with TRBJ2-3; 8 bases map to TRBD1. TRBV23-1 is labeled an ORF, and its function is uncertain. This CDR3 region has 14 residues. V lost 8 bases, J lost 1 base, and 5 bases stayed unmatched. CDR3 loop: CASCQQGGTDTQYF. As DNA, the CDR3 is TGCGCCAGCTGCCAACAGGGGGGCACAGATACGCAGTATTTT.